This T cell receptor (beta chain) was recovered during a study of CD8 T cells in Susac syndrome (dated 2019 in TCRdb). Study-level background: Repertoire sequencing was used to test whether CD8+ T cell activation and differentiation in Susac syndrome was antigen driven. CD8+ T cell repertoire clonality was compared between approximately 12 healthy donors, some 14 Susac syndrome patients and about 15 multiple sclerosis patients.

Peripheral blood CD8+ and CD4+ T cells from healthy donors, Susac syndrome patients and multiple sclerosis patients were profiled by high-throughput TCR beta sequencing. The healthy donors served as controls matched for age and sex. Bulk CD8+ and CD4+ T cells were purified by magnetic negative isolation, while CD8+ TEMRA cells were enriched using FACS. Blood was drawn into EDTA tubes, processed within 24 hours, and PBMCs were isolated by density gradient centrifugation. PBMCs destined for TCR sequencing were cryopreserved in liquid nitrogen and later thawed in a 37 °C water bath. A purity of at least 90% was achieved for sorted or isolated CD4+, CD8+ and CD8+ TEMRA cells. RNA was extracted using the RNeasy kit, and roughly 0.45 to 1 microgram was reverse transcribed with random hexamers. The immunoSEQ multiplex PCR assay, covering 54 Vbeta and 13 Jbeta segments, was used to amplify TCR beta CDR3 regions. Bias from PCR amplification was corrected by using a synthetic template baseline for primer optimization and for computational correction. Per the authors' processing: Reads were assigned to V, D and J genes according to IMGT and analyzed in immunoSEQ Analyzer, with only productive sequences retained. Clonality was computed as one minus Shannon entropy normalized by log2 of the number of productive unique sequences. For each patient and control, public and private clones were evaluated among the 100 most prevalent clones. Clones were defined as Susac-specific if absent from the healthy and MS cohorts, from some 1,000 published viral clones and from other ImmuneACCESS disease sequences. Starting from the raw public reads, TCRdb applied fastp trimming at Q25, assembled clones with MiXCR and retained in-frame beta chains. Rows are combined by CDR3 protein, so each entry shows the most common genes and DNA. TCRdb, rather than the study authors, made the V and J calls. This sample is represented by 50,000 to 60,000 distinct CDR3 sequences; more than 80% of them were singletons. The ten largest clonotypes hold roughly 0.19% of the sample.

A remark on this clonotype: It lacks a known antigen. No much larger clone is present one base from it, and per-base qualities are unavailable.

General study outcomes and caveats: The study acknowledged that relatively few individuals were included in the TCR sequencing and HLA analysis.

The origin of this receptor is a human donor in good health. Sequenced: CD8+ T cells from PBMCs.

In nucleotide form, the sequence is TGTGCCAGCAGTCTAGGCTCACCGATCAGCAATGAGCAGTTCTTC. Its protein reads: CASSLGSPISNEQFF. The chain links TRBV12-3 or TRBV12-4 with TRBJ2-1; the D gene cannot be resolved reliably. Including cysteine and phenylalanine, the CDR3 has 15 amino acids. The retained sequence is limited to the CDR3, 45 bases, with the frame set at the first base. Deletion took 5 bases off V and 6 bases off J, with a span of 17 bases between the germline ends.